The present TCR beta chain was sequenced within a study of T cell repertoires in cytomegalovirus infection. Study-level information: CMV epitopes in the study were HLA-C-restricted (recently identified) and HLA-B-restricted (well studied).

A remark on this clonotype: What it binds is unknown.

The V segment lost 4 bases and the J segment 1 base; nucleotides outside the gene matches: 6. CDR1 SNHLY and CDR2 FYNNEI come from the germline V gene. The CDR3 extends over 16 amino acids. TCRdb reprocessed the reads with MiXCR, giving one entry per CDR3 protein. This table holds 370,000 or so distinct CDR3 sequences, roughly 34% found once. The sequence came from a human donor in good health (CMV status not recorded). Some clones in this sample may be carry-over from other donors' samples. The sequencing used cultured PBMCs, collected from culture after CMV antigen stimulation. The rearrangement uses TRBV2 and TRBJ2-3, with 9 bases aligning to TRBD1. This chain's CDR3 is CASSAWTGVGTDTQYF. The CDR3 bases are TGTGCCAGCAGTGCCTGGACAGGGGTCGGCACAGATACGCAGTATTTT.